The entry below gives a single T cell receptor (beta chain) sequence along with its context. Germline CDR1 SGHAT, CDR2 FQNNGV. The CDR3 runs 13 residues. Trimming at V came to 1 base and at J to 6 bases, leaving 3 bases not matched to a gene. Scientists amplified the TCR beta CDR3 regions from RNA transcripts. The workflow started with a first-round RT-PCR run with HTBI primers and then moved on to a second-round multiplex PCR. TCRdb recomputed calls from the multiplex PCR reads with MiXCR, one row per CDR3 protein. The data hold about 220,000 distinct CDR3 sequences, with 20% to 25% observed a single time. The data belong to a study of Graves' ophthalmopathy and Graves' hyperthyroidism.

The sequence came from a woman in her forties or fifties with Graves' ophthalmopathy. Sequencing was performed on peripheral blood. The rearrangement uses TRBV11-2 and TRBJ2-7, with TRBD2 matching 7 bases. In nucleotides, the CDR3 is TGTGCCAGCAGCTTAGGGGCTAGCGGCGAGCAGTACTTC. This gives the protein CASSLGASGEQYF.